A selection of T cell receptor beta chains follows, all from one sample in a study of shared clonotypes between healthy human individuals. Profiling relied on immunoSEQ multiplex PCR, and the TCRdb table lists in-frame clones only, not all of them. The sample lists some 2 million clones; 95% were seen once. Sequenced input: naive CD4+ T cells sorted from blood. These TCRs come from a man younger than 35 in good health. Both conserved end residues are part of each CDR3. The D gene is left open where the match is weak. Some rows have no size entry. The others give once, few or many, or a class for an expanded clone.

cdr3_length	v_call	d_call	clone_size	j_call	cdr3_aa	cdr3_nt
14	TRBV5-1	-	few	TRBJ1-5	CASSLGGPNQPQHF	TGCGCCAGCAGCTTGGGAGGGCCCAATCAGCCCCAGCATTTT
16	TRBV5-5	-	-	TRBJ2-7	CASRLTLVVQSYEQYF	TGTGCCAGCAGGCTTACTTTAGTGGTTCAATCCTACGAGCAGTACTTC
11	TRBV29-1	TRBD1	-	TRBJ2-7	CSVLTGEQQYF	TGCAGCGTTCTGACAGGGGAGCAGCAGTACTTC
15	TRBV6-6	TRBD2	few	TRBJ2-7	CASSYQAGELDEQYF	TGTGCCAGCAGTTATCAGGCGGGAGAACTGGACGAGCAGTACTTC
15	TRBV7-8	-	-	TRBJ2-7	CASSQGRVSGYEQYF	TGTGCCAGCAGCCAAGGCAGGGTTTCGGGGTACGAGCAGTACTTC
16	TRBV10-3	TRBD2	-	TRBJ2-3	CAISDFAGGNTDTQYF	TGTGCCATCAGTGACTTTGCGGGAGGGAACACAGATACGCAGTATTTT
13	TRBV5-6	-	-	TRBJ2-5	CASSSAPRETQYF	TGTGCCAGCAGCTCCGCCCCGAGAGAGACCCAGTACTTC
14	TRBV6-6	-	once	TRBJ2-7	CASGYGPPPYEQYF	TGTGCCAGCGGATACGGGCCGCCTCCCTACGAGCAGTACTTC
13	TRBV30	-	-	TRBJ2-1	CAWSVKVRGEQFF	TGTGCCTGGAGTGTGAAGGTCCGGGGTGAGCAGTTCTTC
14	TRBV10-3	TRBD2	-	TRBJ2-3	CAIKERGSTDTQYF	TGTGCCATCAAGGAGCGGGGAAGCACAGATACGCAGTATTTT
16	TRBV28	TRBD1	-	TRBJ2-7	CASTGKGQGASYEQYF	TGTGCCAGCACCGGGAAGGGACAGGGGGCTTCCTACGAGCAGTACTTC
13	TRBV19	-	-	TRBJ2-7	CASSIGVAYEQYF	TGTGCCAGTAGTATAGGGGTCGCATACGAGCAGTACTTC
13	TRBV25-1	-	-	TRBJ1-6	CASSVSYNSPLHF	TGTGCCAGCAGTGTCTCCTATAATTCACCCCTCCACTTT
15	TRBV5-4	-	-	TRBJ1-1	CASSLVGAGNTEAFF	TGTGCCAGCAGCTTGGTCGGGGCGGGGAACACTGAAGCTTTCTTT
15	TRBV7-9	-	-	TRBJ2-1	CASSRGTPLYNEQFF	TGTGCCAGCAGCCGCGGGACACCTCTGTACAATGAGCAGTTCTTC
15	TRBV11-2	-	-	TRBJ1-6	CASSLEGQQNSPLHF	TGTGCCAGCAGCTTAGAAGGGCAGCAGAATTCACCCCTCCACTTT
13	TRBV19	-	-	TRBJ1-6	CASSITENSPLHF	TGTGCCAGTAGTATTACGGAGAATTCACCCCTCCACTTT
13	TRBV5-1	TRBD1	-	TRBJ2-7	CASKQGGKYEQYF	TGCGCCAGTAAACAGGGGGGAAAGTACGAGCAGTACTTC
15	TRBV9	TRBD1	-	TRBJ1-3	CASSTTGTGGYTIYF	TGTGCCAGCAGCACCACCGGGACAGGGGGATACACCATATATTTT
16	TRBV6-5	-	-	TRBJ1-1	CASSYSIPGSNTEAFF	TGTGCCAGCAGTTACTCGATTCCGGGTTCGAACACTGAAGCTTTCTTT
13	TRBV28	-	-	TRBJ1-1	CASSLKINTEAFF	TGTGCCAGCAGCCTGAAGATTAACACTGAAGCTTTCTTT
14	TRBV29-1	TRBD1	-	TRBJ1-2	CSVEGQGPYYGYTF	TGCAGCGTTGAAGGACAGGGCCCGTACTATGGCTACACCTTC
13	TRBV28	-	few	TRBJ1-5	CASSLIGQTQQHF	TGTGCCAGCAGTTTAATAGGACAGACTCAACAGCATTTT
15	TRBV27	-	-	TRBJ1-5	CASSHDRISNQPQHF	TGTGCCAGCAGTCACGACAGGATTAGCAATCAGCCCCAGCATTTT
15	TRBV10-2	TRBD2	-	TRBJ2-1	CASFLAGGAVDEQFF	TGCGCCAGTTTCCTGGCGGGGGGGGCGGTCGATGAGCAGTTCTTC
15	TRBV19	-	-	TRBJ2-6	CASSIAGLGANVLTF	TGTGCCAGTAGTATAGCCGGGCTCGGGGCCAACGTCCTGACTTTC
15	TRBV5-1	-	-	TRBJ1-3	CASSSSSISGNTIYF	TGCGCCAGCAGCTCCAGCAGTATTTCTGGAAACACCATATATTTT
17	TRBV7-2	-	-	TRBJ2-1	CASSLVAWRVSYNEQFF	TGTGCCAGCAGCTTAGTCGCCTGGCGAGTCTCCTACAATGAGCAGTTCTTC
19	TRBV6-4	-	-	TRBJ1-4	CASSDSRLWQAKKNEKLFF	TGTGCCAGCAGTGACTCAAGGTTGTGGCAAGCTAAAAAAAACGAAAAACTGTTTTTT
17	TRBV5-1	-	few	TRBJ2-4	CASSSGAVGTFGGIQYF	TGCGCCAGCAGCTCGGGGGCCGTGGGGACCTTTGGGGGCATTCAGTACTTC
13	TRBV28	-	-	TRBJ2-6	CASIPGRGNVLTF	TGTGCCAGCATCCCGGGACGTGGCAACGTCCTGACTTTC
14	TRBV10-2	-	-	TRBJ1-2	CASSERQSGYGYTF	TGCGCCAGCAGTGAGAGGCAGTCTGGCTATGGCTACACCTTC
15	TRBV7-2	TRBD2	few	TRBJ2-7	CASRLGLAGIDEQYF	TGTGCCAGCAGACTAGGACTAGCGGGAATTGACGAGCAGTACTTC
12	TRBV10-1	-	-	TRBJ2-1	CASSGLGHEQFF	TGCGCCAGCAGTGGTCTGGGTCATGAGCAGTTCTTC
13	TRBV2	TRBD2	-	TRBJ2-7	CANSLAGGNEQYF	TGTGCCAACTCACTAGCGGGAGGGAACGAGCAGTACTTC
15	TRBV10-3	-	-	TRBJ1-1	CAISEGRTVSTEAFF	TGTGCCATCAGTGAGGGGCGAACAGTTTCCACTGAAGCTTTCTTT
12	TRBV30	-	-	TRBJ2-1	CAWRRSLNEQFF	TGTGCCTGGAGAAGAAGCCTTAATGAGCAGTTCTTC
13	TRBV5-6	-	-	TRBJ2-5	CASSAAGAVDQYF	TGTGCCAGCAGCGCGGCAGGGGCGGTTGACCAGTACTTC
16	TRBV21-1	-	-	TRBJ1-6	CASSNPQIRLGSPLHF	TGTGCCAGCAGCAACCCACAGATCCGATTGGGGTCACCCCTCCACTTT
11	TRBV7-8	-	-	TRBJ2-5	CASSERGAQYF	TGTGCCAGCAGCGAACGTGGGGCCCAGTACTTC
14	TRBV6-1	-	few	TRBJ1-6	CASSELQGLSPLHF	TGTGCCAGCAGTGAGTTACAGGGACTCTCACCCCTCCACTTT
17	TRBV18	TRBD1	-	TRBJ2-5	CASSPLIAGTGQETQYF	TGTGCCAGCTCACCACTTATTGCCGGGACAGGGCAAGAGACCCAGTACTTC
11	TRBV29-1	-	-	TRBJ1-2	CSVEHNYGYTF	TGCAGCGTTGAACATAATTATGGCTACACCTTC
14	TRBV5-1	-	-	TRBJ2-5	CASRRAQVQETQYF	TGCGCCAGCAGAAGGGCACAGGTACAAGAGACCCAGTACTTC
14	TRBV27	-	-	TRBJ1-2	CASSLTGRNYGYTF	TGTGCCAGCAGTTTGACAGGCCGAAACTATGGCTACACCTTC
15	TRBV6-5	-	-	TRBJ2-7	CASSYSEVTAYEQYF	TGTGCCAGCAGTTACTCGGAGGTCACAGCCTACGAGCAGTACTTC
12	TRBV30	-	-	TRBJ1-2	CAWSRAEVGYTF	TGTGCCTGGAGTAGGGCAGAGGTTGGCTACACCTTC
17	TRBV11-2	TRBD1	-	TRBJ1-4	CASSLGQGALPNEKLFF	TGTGCCAGCAGCCTAGGACAGGGGGCGCTTCCTAATGAAAAACTGTTTTTT
12	TRBV11-3	TRBD1	-	TRBJ2-5	CASSRDRGTQYF	TGTGCCAGCAGCCGGGACAGGGGGACCCAGTACTTC
17	TRBV4-3	-	-	TRBJ2-3	CASSQSSPGNIITTQYF	TGCGCCAGCAGCCAATCCTCTCCAGGGAACATTATTACTACGCAGTATTTT
17	TRBV10-3	-	-	TRBJ1-3	CAISEPTKGHSGNTIYF	TGTGCCATCAGTGAGCCGACAAAGGGCCACTCTGGAAACACCATATATTTT
15	TRBV27	-	-	TRBJ1-5	CASRLQGFDNQPQHF	TGTGCCAGCAGATTGCAGGGTTTTGACAATCAGCCCCAGCATTTT
17	TRBV27	TRBD1	once	TRBJ1-1	CASSLWTGGAGNTEAFF	TGTGCCAGCAGTTTATGGACAGGGGGCGCAGGGAACACTGAAGCTTTCTTT
14	TRBV6-5	-	-	TRBJ2-3	CASSPGRNTDTQYF	TGTGCCAGCAGCCCGGGACGGAACACAGATACGCAGTATTTT
12	TRBV7-2	-	-	TRBJ2-7	CASSQGAYEQYF	TGTGCCAGCAGCCAGGGAGCCTACGAGCAGTACTTC
13	TRBV4-1	TRBD2	-	TRBJ2-7	CASSSGRGYEQYF	TGCGCCAGCAGCTCAGGGAGGGGTTACGAGCAGTACTTC
13	TRBV25-1	-	-	TRBJ2-7	CASSEMGMGEQYF	TGTGCCAGCAGTGAAATGGGGATGGGGGAGCAGTACTTC
15	TRBV5-4	TRBD1	-	TRBJ2-2	CASSWTGLSTGELFF	TGTGCCAGCAGCTGGACAGGGTTGAGCACCGGGGAGCTGTTTTTT
15	TRBV19	-	-	TRBJ1-5	CASSSGGPGNQPQHF	TGTGCCTCCTCCTCCGGGGGGCCGGGTAATCAGCCCCAGCATTTT